This T cell receptor (beta chain) was recovered during a study of CD8+ T cells in alopecia areata. The V and J ends lost 6 bases and 7 bases, in that order; junction bases with no gene match: 2. Looked up from germline, CDR1 is SQVTM and CDR2 is ANQGSEA. This CDR3 contains 11 residues. RNA extraction and reverse transcription yielded cDNA as sequencing template. Using immunoSEQ multiplex PCR, the repertoire was profiled, and TCRdb retains in-frame clones only, with some absent. The sample has about 210,000 clones, roughly 66% seen once. Treatment specified: oral pan-JAK inhibitor, 5-10 mg twice daily. Study conclusions and caveats: Many of the expanded lesional clones endured in scalp and blood while on tofacitinib. Possibly as an HLA-related effect, TCR sharing across patients appeared less clear than in mice.

Worth noting for this clone: Antigen specificity is unknown.

The V call is TRBV29-1, the J call TRBJ2-7; 11 nucleotides align to TRBD1. This TCR was sampled from a human donor with alopecia areata. The source material was CD4+ T cells sorted from blood, sampled at week 44, from a patient treated with tofacitinib. Written as DNA, the CDR3 is TGCAGCGTGGGGACAGGGGGGGAGCAGTACTTC. Translation gives CSVGTGGEQYF.